Included here is one T cell receptor beta chain sequence, with context. The antigen is unknown. This entry is derived from a study of CXCR3-negative and CXCR3-positive naive CD8 T cells. The CDR3 sequence is 15 residues long. General observations from the study: In cryopreserved cells, CXCR3 expression partially decreased, and fresh PBMCs were used in most assays. Naive subsets were similarly diverse, while memory CD8+ repertoires were much less diverse. Memory cells showed distinct TRBV-TRBJ patterns, while the two naive subsets matched.

Through 5' RACE with UMI labels, the TRB cDNA libraries were prepared. TCRdb re-called the 5' RACE reads and gives one entry per CDR3 protein, without DNA. The repertoire table contains under 50,000 distinct CDR3 sequences. This sequence originates from a human donor in good health. Some clones in this sample may be carry-over from other donors' samples. Sequencing input: naive CXCR3- CD8+ T cells from blood. Subset specified: CD45RO-CCR7+CD27+CD95- naive CD8+ T cells lacking CXCR3 (TNR3-). The J gene is TRBJ1-5, the V gene TRBV21-1. TRBV21-1 is labeled a pseudogene. CDR3 in amino acids: CATKRVGELGQPQHF.